These T cell receptor beta chains were read from a single sample in a study of T cell changes during pregnancy in multiple sclerosis. Libraries were prepared by immunoSEQ multiplex PCR; TCRdb keeps only in-frame clonotypes and omits some of them. This table holds about 20,000 clones, about 89% found once. The source material was CD8+ T cells from peripheral blood mononuclear cells, sampled in the second trimester of pregnancy. The receptors come from a female donor in good health, enrolled as a control in a pregnancy study. The CDR3 runs from the conserved cysteine through the conserved F or W. D genes are given only for firm matches. The listing skips clone size in some rows; elsewhere it reads once, few, many or a size class.

-,TRBV6-4,TRBJ2-1,-,CASSVLENNEQFF,TGTGCCAGCAGTGTCCTGGAGAACAATGAGCAGTTCTTC
TRBD2,TRBV14,TRBJ2-2,-,CASSPTQLAGNTGELFF,TGTGCCAGCAGCCCAACTCAACTAGCGGGAAACACCGGGGAGCTGTTTTTT
TRBD2,TRBV4-2,TRBJ2-2,-,CASSQDILAGGRELFF,TGTGCCAGCAGCCAAGACATACTAGCGGGAGGCCGGGAGCTGTTTTTT
-,TRBV4-1,TRBJ2-5,-,CASSQDRGEEETQYF,TGCGCCAGCAGCCAAGATAGAGGCGAGGAAGAGACCCAGTACTTC
-,TRBV6-6,TRBJ1-1,-,CASSPNRFLNTEAFF,TGTGCCAGCAGCCCCAACAGGTTCCTGAACACTGAAGCTTTCTTT
TRBD1,TRBV7-3,TRBJ2-1,-,CASSLTRQGEFNEQFF,TGTGCCAGCAGCTTGACCCGGCAGGGGGAATTCAATGAGCAGTTCTTC
TRBD1,TRBV7-8,TRBJ2-4,-,CASSPGQGRSKNIQYF,TGTGCCAGCAGTCCCGGACAGGGCCGATCCAAAAACATTCAGTACTTC
TRBD1,TRBV7-9,TRBJ2-7,-,CASSLGQGIKAYEQYF,TGTGCCAGCAGCTTAGGACAGGGAATAAAAGCCTACGAGCAGTACTTC
-,TRBV7-7,TRBJ2-1,-,CASSLAQKGTYNEQFF,TGTGCTAGCAGCTTAGCGCAGAAGGGGACCTACAATGAGCAGTTCTTC
-,TRBV7-9,TRBJ1-1,-,CASSLVRGFGTEAFF,TGTGCCAGCAGCTTAGTTCGCGGGTTCGGCACTGAAGCTTTCTTT
-,TRBV5-1,TRBJ2-1,-,CASSHRSGYNEQFF,TGCGCCAGCAGCCACCGGTCCGGTTACAATGAGCAGTTCTTC
-,TRBV5-1,TRBJ1-1,-,CASSFGGASEAFF,TGCGCCAGCAGCTTTGGAGGGGCCTCTGAAGCTTTCTTT
TRBD1,TRBV7-9,TRBJ2-2,-,CASSHVGGQGTGELFF,TGTGCCAGCAGCCACGTAGGGGGACAGGGTACCGGGGAGCTGTTTTTT
-,TRBV13,TRBJ2-5,-,CASSLDLSEATQYF,TGTGCCAGCAGCCTAGACCTGAGCGAGGCGACCCAGTACTTC
-,TRBV27,TRBJ1-2,-,CASSLGDLYYGYTF,TGTGCCAGCAGTTTAGGAGATCTCTACTATGGCTACACCTTC
TRBD2,TRBV9,TRBJ2-5,once,CASSASGITGETQYF,TGTGCCAGCTCGGCTAGCGGCATAACCGGGGAGACCCAGTACTTC
-,TRBV30,TRBJ1-4,-,CAWSVGTGEKLFF,TGTGCCTGGAGTGTCGGGACTGGCGAAAAACTGTTTTTT
-,TRBV14,TRBJ1-6,-,CASSRRGANSPLHF,TGTGCCAGCAGCCGGCGGGGGGCGAATTCACCCCTCCACTTT
-,TRBV6-5,TRBJ2-3,-,CASSYRETDTQYF,TGTGCCAGCAGTTATCGAGAGACAGATACGCAGTATTTT
TRBD2,TRBV5-1,TRBJ2-1,-,CASSSGTSGGALDEQFF,TGCGCCAGCAGCTCCGGGACTAGCGGGGGGGCCTTGGATGAGCAGTTCTTC
-,TRBV5-5,TRBJ1-1,once,CASSLMRSGGTEAFF,TGTGCCAGCAGCTTGATGCGTTCCGGAGGCACTGAAGCTTTCTTT
-,TRBV5-4,TRBJ2-5,-,CASSLRTGEGETQYF,TGTGCCAGCAGCTTGCGAACAGGCGAAGGAGAGACCCAGTACTTC
-,TRBV4-1,TRBJ2-2,once,CASKLVLGDTGELFF,TGCGCCAGCAAGTTAGTTCTGGGAGACACCGGGGAGCTGTTTTTT
-,TRBV11-2,TRBJ2-7,-,CASSFPAGGTGISYEQYF,TGTGCCAGCAGCTTTCCGGCGGGAGGGACAGGAATTTCCTACGAGCAGTACTTC
-,TRBV4-1,TRBJ1-1,-,CASSQDWGGDTEAFF,TGCGCCAGCAGCCAAGATTGGGGAGGTGACACTGAAGCTTTCTTT
-,TRBV27,TRBJ1-1,-,CASRSPTGSLTEAFF,TGTGCCAGCAGGTCCCCGACAGGAAGTCTGACTGAAGCTTTCTTT
TRBD1,TRBV7-9,TRBJ2-7,-,CASSSTGESSYEQYF,TGTGCCAGCAGTTCTACAGGGGAGAGCTCCTACGAGCAGTACTTC
-,TRBV4-1,TRBJ2-1,-,CASRYRERSTENEQFF,TGCGCCAGCAGATATAGGGAAAGGTCGACAGAAAATGAGCAGTTCTTC
-,TRBV6-5,TRBJ1-3,-,CASSRVRSGNTIYF,TGTGCCAGCAGTCGCGTCCGCTCTGGAAACACCATATATTTT
TRBD1,TRBV2,TRBJ2-7,-,CASTDRAYEQYF,TGTGCCAGCACTGACAGGGCCTACGAGCAGTACTTC
TRBD1,TRBV6-6,TRBJ2-3,-,CASSPRTGRHTDTQYF,TGTGCCAGCAGCCCCCGGACAGGCCGCCACACAGATACGCAGTATTTT
-,TRBV27,TRBJ2-7,-,CASSLPSGRHEQYF,TGTGCCAGCAGTTTGCCTTCAGGTCGCCACGAGCAGTACTTC
TRBD2,TRBV11-2,TRBJ2-7,-,CASSLRTSGGPYSYEQYF,TGTGCCAGCAGCTTACGGACTAGCGGGGGGCCGTACTCCTACGAGCAGTACTTC
TRBD2,TRBV19,TRBJ2-2,-,CASSQASGSSRPDSNTGELFF,TGTGCCAGTAGTCAGGCTAGCGGGAGCTCTCGACCCGACTCGAACACCGGGGAGCTGTTTTTT
TRBD2,TRBV19,TRBJ2-1,-,CASSIGLAGGPPYNEQFF,TGTGCCAGTAGTATAGGTCTAGCGGGAGGGCCCCCCTACAATGAGCAGTTCTTC
-,TRBV5-6,TRBJ2-1,-,CASSPGAGRYHEQFF,TGTGCCAGCAGCCCTGGGGCAGGGAGGTACCATGAGCAGTTCTTC
TRBD1,TRBV28,TRBJ2-7,-,CASSTPGTGASYEQYF,TGTGCCAGCAGTACCCCTGGGACAGGGGCGTCCTACGAGCAGTACTTC
-,TRBV19,TRBJ2-6,-,CASSMGEGSGANVLTF,TGTGCCAGTAGTATGGGTGAGGGCTCTGGGGCCAACGTCCTGACTTTC
TRBD1,TRBV29-1,TRBJ2-7,-,CSVGGTGPEQYF,TGCAGCGTCGGGGGGACAGGGCCCGAGCAGTACTTC
-,TRBV5-5,TRBJ1-3,-,CASSLAPVSGNTIYF,TGTGCCAGCAGCTTGGCCCCGGTCTCTGGAAACACCATATATTTT
TRBD1,TRBV28,TRBJ2-7,few,CASSVNRGPYEQYF,TGTGCCAGCAGTGTCAACAGGGGCCCCTACGAGCAGTACTTC
TRBD2,TRBV5-6,TRBJ2-1,-,CASSLAVGLAVYNEQFF,TGTGCCAGCAGCTTGGCGGTCGGGCTAGCGGTCTACAATGAGCAGTTCTTC
-,TRBV15,TRBJ2-7,-,CATSRDAGLSYEQYF,TGTGCCACCAGCAGAGACGCGGGACTGTCCTACGAGCAGTACTTC
-,TRBV6-4,TRBJ2-1,medium-sized,CASSDSEGTDEQFF,TGTGCCAGCAGTGACTCGGAGGGGACGGATGAGCAGTTCTTC
-,TRBV6-5,TRBJ1-2,-,CASSPFSANYGYTF,TGTGCCAGCAGTCCCTTCTCAGCTAACTATGGCTACACCTTC
-,TRBV6-1,TRBJ1-6,-,CASSEGQGGNSPLHF,TGTGCCAGCAGTGAAGGCCAGGGTGGGAATTCACCCCTCCACTTT